The TCR beta chain under discussion was sequenced for a study of blood T cell repertoires in COVID-19. On the study more broadly: Samples representing acute and convalescent COVID-19 were sourced from the United States, Italy and Spain.

The protocol was immunoSEQ multiplex PCR, while the TCRdb copy is restricted to in-frame clones and leaves out a portion. Of just over 150,000 clones listed, roughly 90% are singletons. CDR1 is SGHTA, CDR2 FQGNSA, per germline. With 5 bases removed from V and 1 base from J, the gap between germline ends came to 11 bases. The CDR3 spans 14 residues. Self-reported history from a screening survey and questionnaire set each donor's cohort. This TCR derives from a woman between 50 and 59 years old who had recovered from COVID-19. The material sequenced was PBMCs or T cells enriched from blood (not recorded which). The chain uses TRBV7-2 and TRBJ2-5, with D tentatively TRBD2 (6 bases). CDR3 loop: CASSPQRVQETQYF. In DNA, the CDR3 is TGTGCCAGCAGCCCGCAGCGGGTCCAAGAGACCCAGTACTTC.